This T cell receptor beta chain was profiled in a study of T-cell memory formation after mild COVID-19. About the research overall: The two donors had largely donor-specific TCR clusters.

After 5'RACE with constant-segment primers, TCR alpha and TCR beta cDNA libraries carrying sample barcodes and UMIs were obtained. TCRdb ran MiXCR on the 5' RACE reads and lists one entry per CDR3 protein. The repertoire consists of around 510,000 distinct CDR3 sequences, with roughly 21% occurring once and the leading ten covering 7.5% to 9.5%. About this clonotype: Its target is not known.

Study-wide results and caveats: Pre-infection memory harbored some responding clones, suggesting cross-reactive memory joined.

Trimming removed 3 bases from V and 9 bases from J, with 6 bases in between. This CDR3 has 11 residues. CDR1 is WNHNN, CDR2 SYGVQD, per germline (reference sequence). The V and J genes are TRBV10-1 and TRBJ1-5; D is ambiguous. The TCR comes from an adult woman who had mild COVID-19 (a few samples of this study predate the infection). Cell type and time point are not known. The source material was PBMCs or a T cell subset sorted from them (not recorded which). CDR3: CASSESGPQHF. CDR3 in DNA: TGCGCCAGCAGTGAATCCGGGCCCCAGCATTTT.